This TCR beta chain was obtained from a study of T-cell memory formation after mild COVID-19. Looking at the study overall: In these data, TCR clusters were largely donor specific. Study-wide points: Pre-infection memory carried some responding clones, suggesting that cross-reactive memory joined. Clones that contracted clustered mainly in CM and EM if CD4+ and in EMRA if CD8+.

This clonotype was recorded a few times. The antigen remains unidentified. Each CDR3 protein is one row after TCRdb ran MiXCR on the 5' RACE reads. This table has hundreds of thousands of distinct CDR3 sequences, about 20% appearing once. The length of the CDR3 is 16 residues. CDR1 and CDR2 from the germline V gene are SGHRS and YFSETQ. Trimming took off 0 bases at V and 4 bases at J, with 17 bases between the two ends. The sequence came from an adult woman who had mild COVID-19 (a few samples of this study predate the infection). Cell type and time point are not known. Material: PBMCs or a T cell subset sorted from them (not recorded which). The J gene is TRBJ2-7, the V gene TRBV5-1; D is perhaps TRBD1 (6 bases). The DNA of the CDR3 is TGCGCCAGCAGCTTGGGGGACATGGGGCAACTGTACGAGCAGTACTTC. The encoded protein is CASSLGDMGQLYEQYF.